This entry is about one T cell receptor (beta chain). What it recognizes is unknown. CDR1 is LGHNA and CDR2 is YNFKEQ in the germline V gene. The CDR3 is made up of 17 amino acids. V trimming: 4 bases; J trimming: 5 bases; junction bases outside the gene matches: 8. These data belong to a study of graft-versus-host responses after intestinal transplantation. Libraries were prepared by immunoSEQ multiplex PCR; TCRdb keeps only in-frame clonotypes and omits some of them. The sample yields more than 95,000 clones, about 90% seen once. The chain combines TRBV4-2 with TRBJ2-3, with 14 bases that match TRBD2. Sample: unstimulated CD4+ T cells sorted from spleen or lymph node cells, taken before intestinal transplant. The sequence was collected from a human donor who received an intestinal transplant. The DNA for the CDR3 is TGTGCCAGCAGCCCAGGGGGACTAGCGGGGGCAGGAGATACGCAGTATTTT. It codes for CASSPGGLAGAGDTQYF.